This TCR beta chain was identified in a study of T-cell reconstitution after alpha-beta-depleted transplantation in children. Construction of the TCRbeta library involved unique molecular identifiers. TCRdb fed the PCR reads into MiXCR, producing one record per CDR3 protein. The table lists hundreds of thousands of distinct CDR3 sequences, around 20% of them singletons. Germline V lookup: CDR1 MNHEY, CDR2 SVGEGT. The CDR3 sequence is 15 residues long. With 4 bases removed from V and 2 bases from J, the gap between germline ends came to 12 bases. This clonotype was seen a handful of times. This chain uses TRBV6-2 or TRBV6-3 with TRBJ2-1; D uncertain. This sequence originates from a human donor who donated a stem cell graft to a child with acute lymphoblastic leukemia. Specimen: PBMCs from the stem cell graft donor, collected from the stem cell graft. The CDR3 reads CASSLVAIPYNEQFF. The CDR3 coding sequence is TGTGCCAGCAGTTTGGTAGCTATTCCCTACAATGAGCAGTTCTTC.